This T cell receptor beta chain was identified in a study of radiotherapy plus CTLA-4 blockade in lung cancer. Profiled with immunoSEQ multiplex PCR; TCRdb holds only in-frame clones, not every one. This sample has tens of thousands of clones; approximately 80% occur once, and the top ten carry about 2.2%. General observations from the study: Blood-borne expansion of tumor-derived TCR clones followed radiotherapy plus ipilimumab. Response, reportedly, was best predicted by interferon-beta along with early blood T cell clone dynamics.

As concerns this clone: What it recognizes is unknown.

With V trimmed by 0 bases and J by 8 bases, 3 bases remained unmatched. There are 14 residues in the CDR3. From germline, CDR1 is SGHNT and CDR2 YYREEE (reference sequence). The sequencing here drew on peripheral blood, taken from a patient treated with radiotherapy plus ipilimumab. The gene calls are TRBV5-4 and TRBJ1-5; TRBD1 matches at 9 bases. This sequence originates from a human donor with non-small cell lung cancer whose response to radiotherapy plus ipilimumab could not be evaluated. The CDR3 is CASSLDRGQEPQHF. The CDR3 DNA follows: TGTGCCAGCAGCTTGGACAGGGGGCAAGAGCCCCAGCATTTT. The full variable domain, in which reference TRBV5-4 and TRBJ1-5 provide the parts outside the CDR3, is ETGVTQSPTHLIKTRGQQVTLRCSSQSGHNTVSWYQQALGQGPQFIFQYYREEENGRGNFPPRFSGLQFPNYSSELNVNALELDDSALYLCASSLDRGQEPQHFGDGTRLSIL.